This T cell receptor beta chain was sequenced during a study of shared clonotypes between healthy human individuals. Study details: CD4 naive and memory got three plates each, CD8 naive two, CD8 memory one.

The naive CD8 fraction comprised CD45RO-negative cells positively selected for CCR7 and excluded terminally differentiated effector memory CD45RA+ cells. Donors were healthy HIV-negative adults without recent acute infections or vaccinations. On this clone itself: Its matching antigen is unknown.

Profiled with immunoSEQ multiplex PCR; TCRdb holds only in-frame clones, not every one. The table includes around 2,000,000 clones, about 94% detected once. This CDR3 contains 14 residues. V was clipped by 6 bases and J by 4 bases; unmatched bases: 7. CDR1 and CDR2 from the germline V gene are MNHEY and SVGAGI. Study conclusions and caveats: Non-shared clonotypes had lower generation probabilities than those shared by all four donors. Only blood underwent sampling, and tissue repertoires likely differ.

This chain connects TRBV6-5 to TRBJ1-2; 8 bases are a match to TRBD1. Input material: naive CD8+ T cells sorted from blood. This clonotype was obtained from a man younger than 35 in good health. As DNA, the CDR3 is TGTGCCAGCAGCGGACAGGGCTCTGCCTATGGCTACACCTTC. Translated: CASSGQGSAYGYTF.